This T cell receptor beta chain was found in a study of blood T cell repertoires in COVID-19. Overall study: PBMCs, B-cell-depleted T cells, or T cells provided the cDNA or gDNA that made up the material.

The method was immunoSEQ multiplex PCR; TCRdb's version includes in-frame clones alone and lacks a portion of them. The sample has approximately 150,000 clones; 65% to 85% are singletons. In this sample, this clone turned up a few times. The clonotype originates from a man between 60 and 75 years old with active or convalescent COVID-19. The material sequenced was peripheral blood.

The chain's CDR3 is CASSGGDSNTGELFF. DNA of the CDR3: TGTGCCAGCAGCGGGGGTGACTCGAACACCGGGGAGCTGTTTTTT. The chain carries TRBV28 and TRBJ2-2; weak D call: TRBD2 (6 bases). The CDR3 spans 15 residues. Trimming stripped 6 bases from V and 0 bases from J, with 11 bases between. Germline assignment: CDR1 MDHEN and CDR2 SYDVKM.